The sequence of this T cell receptor beta chain was determined in a study of OX40 agonist ivuxolimab in advanced cancers. Here immunoSEQ multiplex PCR was the method, and the copy in TCRdb shows in-frame clones only, minus some. The sample records roughly 64,000 clones, approximately 80% being singletons. Study-level points and caveats: Blood T cells, both CD4+ and CD8+, expanded clonally by week 6 at 0.1 to 3.0 mg/kg.

With regard to this clone: Its antigen is currently unknown.

This CDR3 has 14 amino acids. The sequenced sample was CD4+ or CD8+ T cells sorted from blood, obtained in a trial of the OX40 agonist ivuxolimab. The sequence derives from an adult with an advanced solid tumor such as melanoma, head and neck, liver or kidney cancer. The chain has TRBV21-1 and TRBJ2-7; the table's D call TRBD1 went unverified against the DNA. TRBV21-1 is annotated as a pseudogene. The CDR3 loop reads CASRNQGASCEQYF. CDR3 in DNA: TGTGCCAGCCGCAACCAGGGGGCGTCGTGTGAGCAGTACTTC.